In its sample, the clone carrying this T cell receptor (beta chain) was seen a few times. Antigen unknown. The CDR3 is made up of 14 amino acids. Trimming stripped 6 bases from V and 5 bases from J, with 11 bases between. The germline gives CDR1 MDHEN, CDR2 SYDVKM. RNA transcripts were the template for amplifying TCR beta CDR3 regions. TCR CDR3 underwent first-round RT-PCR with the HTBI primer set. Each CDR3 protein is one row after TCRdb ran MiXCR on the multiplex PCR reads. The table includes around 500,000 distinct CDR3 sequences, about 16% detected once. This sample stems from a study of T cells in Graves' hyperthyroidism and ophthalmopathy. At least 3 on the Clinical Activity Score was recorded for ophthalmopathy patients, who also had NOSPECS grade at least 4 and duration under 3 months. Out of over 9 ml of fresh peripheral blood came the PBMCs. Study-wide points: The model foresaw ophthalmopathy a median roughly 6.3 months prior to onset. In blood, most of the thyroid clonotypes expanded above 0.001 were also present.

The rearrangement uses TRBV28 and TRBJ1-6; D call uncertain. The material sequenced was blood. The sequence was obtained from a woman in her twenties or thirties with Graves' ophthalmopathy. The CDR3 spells CASSLDPNNSPLHF. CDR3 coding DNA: TGTGCCAGCAGCTTGGACCCCAATAATTCACCCCTCCACTTT.